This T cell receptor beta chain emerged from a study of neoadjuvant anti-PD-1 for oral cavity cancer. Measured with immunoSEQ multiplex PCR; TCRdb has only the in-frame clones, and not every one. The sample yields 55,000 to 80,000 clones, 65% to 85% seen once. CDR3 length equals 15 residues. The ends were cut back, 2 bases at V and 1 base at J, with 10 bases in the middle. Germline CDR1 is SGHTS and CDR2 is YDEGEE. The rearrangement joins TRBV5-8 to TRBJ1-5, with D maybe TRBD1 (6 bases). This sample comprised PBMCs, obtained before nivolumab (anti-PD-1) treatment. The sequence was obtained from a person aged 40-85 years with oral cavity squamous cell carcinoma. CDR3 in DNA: TGTGCCAGCAGCTTCACCGGACAGAGCAATCAGCCCCAGCATTTT. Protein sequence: CASSFTGQSNQPQHF. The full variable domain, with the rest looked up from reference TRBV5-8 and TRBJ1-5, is EAGVTQSPTHLIKTRGQQATLRCSPISGHTSVYWYQQALGLGLQFLLWYDEGEERNRGNFPPRFSGRQFPNYSSELNVNALELEDSALYLCASSFTGQSNQPQHFGDGTRLSIL.